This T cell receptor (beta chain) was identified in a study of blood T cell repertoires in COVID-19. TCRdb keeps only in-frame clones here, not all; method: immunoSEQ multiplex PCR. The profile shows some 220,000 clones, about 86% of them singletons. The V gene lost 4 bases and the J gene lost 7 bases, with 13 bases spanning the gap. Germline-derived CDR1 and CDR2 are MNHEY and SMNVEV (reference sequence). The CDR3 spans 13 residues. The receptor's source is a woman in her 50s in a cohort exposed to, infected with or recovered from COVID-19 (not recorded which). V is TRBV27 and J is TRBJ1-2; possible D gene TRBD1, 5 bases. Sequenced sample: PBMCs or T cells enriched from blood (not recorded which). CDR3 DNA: TGTGCCAGCAGTTCTCTCGGGGGGGGTGGCTACACCTTC. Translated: CASSSLGGGGYTF.